Given below is one T cell receptor (beta chain) in context. The data are from a study of response to subunit inactivated influenza vaccine. The germline V gene has CDR1 GTSNPN and CDR2 SVGIG (reference sequence). The CDR3 totals 14 residues. V dropped 2 bases and J dropped 6; count of bases not matched to a gene: 9. TCRdb re-called the RT-PCR reads with MiXCR, one entry per CDR3 protein. The table lists 500,000 to 700,000 distinct CDR3 sequences, roughly 25% of them singletons. These data also featured in a second study, about T cells expressing NK-cell markers. As that report states: Template switching by 5'RACE with UMIs generated the TCR beta cDNA. TCR beta repertoires came from sorted CD3+CD56+NKG2C+, CD3+CD56+NKG2C- and CD3+CD56-NKG2C+ T cells. HCMV seropositivity marked seven of the eight sequenced donors; one was seronegative. Each of a handful of donors carried dominant NKG2C+ clonotypes accounting for about 1.0-8% of CD8+ T cells.

This sequence joins TRBV30 and TRBJ1-2, with 7 bases that match TRBD1. The sample was CD4+ T cells sorted from PBMCs, taken less than 13 days after vaccination. The sequence came from a man aged 50-60 years who received an inactivated influenza vaccine. The CDR3 coding sequence is TGTGCCTGGAGTTACAGGGGCCTGGACGATGGCTACACCTTC. This codes for CAWSYRGLDDGYTF.